This T cell receptor beta chain was recovered during a study of T cells in Graves' hyperthyroidism and ophthalmopathy. Each patient was aged 18 to 65 and had newly diagnosed hyperthyroidism of under 2 months' duration. Investigators excluded patients with uncontrolled infection, other autoimmune disease, pregnancy or lactation. The V gene lost 6 bases and the J gene lost 5 bases, with 13 bases spanning the gap. The CDR3 contains 12 residues. Germline V gene lookup returns CDR1 SQVTM and CDR2 ANQGSEA. Amplified regions were TCR beta CDR3 sequences from RNA transcripts. During a first-round RT-PCR of the TCR CDR3, the HTBI primer set was used. TCRdb reanalysed the multiplex PCR reads using MiXCR and keeps one entry per CDR3 protein. The repertoire consists of 700,000 to 950,000 distinct CDR3 sequences, with roughly 32% occurring once and the leading ten covering roughly 30%.

The origin of this receptor is a middle-aged woman with Graves' hyperthyroidism. The sequenced sample consisted of blood. The V and J genes are TRBV29-1 and TRBJ2-5; weak D call: TRBD2 (5 bases). The CDR3 sequence is CSVSPSFETQYF. CDR3 DNA: TGCAGCGTCAGCCCTAGCTTTGAGACCCAGTACTTC.